This entry lists 15 T cell receptor beta chains sequenced from one sample in a study of a mutant IDH1 vaccine in newly diagnosed glioma (TCRdb year 2021). Per the publication, the time point label means: baseline, week 1 (first vaccination visit). The label giving this sample's treatment or condition can be read as: pre-vaccination baseline after standard-of-care therapy. Library construction relied on the immunoSEQ multiplex PCR assay. Not all clones reach the TCRdb copy of this immuneACCESS table, which keeps in-frame sequences only. Checked studies attribute under half of the gap to unresolved V genes and leave the rest unexplained. The sample yields approximately 54,000 clones; approximately 80% were counted once. About 21% of the sample comes from the top ten. The source material was PBMCs, sampled from a glioma patient treated with radiotherapy, temozolomide or both. These receptors were taken from a man younger than 35 with glioma.

This chain joins TRBV5-4 and TRBJ2-7; possibly TRBD2 for D (7 bases). Germline CDR1 SGHNT, CDR2 YYREEE (reference sequence). CDR3 length: 15 residues. The V end lost 1 base, the J end lost 4 bases, and 15 bases lay between the germline ends. The DNA for the CDR3 is TGTGCCAGCAGCTTGCGGGGGGCCGGTATTTACGAGCAGTACTTC. This encodes CASSLRGAGIYEQYF.

This rearrangement joins TRBV6-5 to TRBJ1-2; D is ambiguous. The CDR3 is 12 amino acids. V dropped 1 base and J dropped 8 bases, with 8 bases sitting between them. Germline assignment: CDR1 MNHEY and CDR2 SVGAGI. The CDR3 spells CASSYLGAGYTF. For the CDR3, the DNA is TGTGCCAGCAGTTACTTGGGTGCCGGCTACACCTTC.

The rearrangement links TRBV4-1 to TRBJ2-7; 7 positions agree with TRBD1. Losses at the gene ends were 0 bases for V and 11 bases for J; bases not matched to a gene: 13. Germline values: CDR1 MGHRA, CDR2 YSYEKL. The CDR3 runs to 15 residues. Written as DNA, the CDR3 is TGCGCCAGCAGCCAAGATCCTGTGACAGGGAGTCATAAGTACTTC. Translated, it gives CASSQDPVTGSHKYF.

The chain recombines TRBV18 with TRBJ1-6; D is possibly TRBD1 (5 bases). Germline lookup yields CDR1 KGHSH and CDR2 LQKENI. The CDR3 spans 15 residues. Trimming pared 1 base from V and 8 bases from J, leaving 12 bases between. The CDR3 DNA reads TGTGCCAGCTCACCACTGGAGGGGCAGGATTCACCCCTCCACTTT. Its protein product is CASSPLEGQDSPLHF.

This rearrangement joins TRBV7-2 to TRBJ1-5; no clear D gene. Between the trimmed V and J ends, which lost 1 base and 5 bases, there was a span of 12 bases. The CDR3 contains 15 residues. Germline assignment: CDR1 SGHTA and CDR2 FQGNSA. The CDR3 region has the DNA TGTGCCAGCAGCTTAGGTTCGGGGTACTATCAGCCCCAGCATTTT. Residues: CASSLGSGYYQPQHF.

V gene TRBV28 combines with J gene TRBJ1-2, with 8 bases fitting TRBD1. V trimming: 6 bases; J trimming: 6 bases; junction bases outside the gene matches: 3. This CDR3 region has 12 residues. CDR1 is MDHEN and CDR2 is SYDVKM in the germline V gene. The chain's CDR3 is CASRAGGHGYTF. CDR3 DNA: TGTGCCAGCAGAGCAGGGGGCCATGGCTACACCTTC.

V and J are TRBV5-8 and TRBJ2-7; 9 bases are a match to TRBD1. The CDR3 contains 14 residues. The junction had 7 bases not matched to a gene; V was cut back by 5 bases and J by 4 bases. Germline-derived CDR1 and CDR2 are SGHTS and YDEGEE. CDR3 nucleotide sequence: TGTGCCAGCAGTGCCGGGACAGGGACTTACGAGCAGTACTTC. Translation: CASSAGTGTYEQYF.

This clone has only a few counts. This sequence joins TRBV19 and TRBJ1-5; D gene uncertain. Trimming took 4 bases from V and 6 from J, leaving 13 bases between them. Germline assignment: CDR1 LNHDA and CDR2 SQIVND (reference sequence). The CDR3 length is 14 residues. In DNA, the CDR3 is TGTGCCAGTAGTAAGTATGGCGTGGGTCAGCCCCAGCATTTT. This encodes CASSKYGVGQPQHF. Combining the CDR3 with reference TRBV19 and TRBJ1-5 gives the whole variable domain DGGITQSPKYLFRKEGQNVTLSCEQNLNHDAMYWYRQDPGQGLRLIYYSQIVNDFQKGDIAEGYSVSREKKESFPLTVTSAQKNPTAFYLCASSKYGVGQPQHFGDGTRLSIL.

The V and J genes are TRBV18 and TRBJ1-1, with D possibly being TRBD1 (6 bases). Germline values: CDR1 KGHSH, CDR2 LQKENI. The CDR3 has 14 amino acids. Trimming removed 3 bases at V and 1 base at J, with 9 bases between. The CDR3 is CASSPDRKNTEAFF. The CDR3 region has the DNA TGTGCCAGCTCACCTGACAGGAAGAACACTGAAGCTTTCTTT.

J is TRBJ1-2 and V is TRBV4-3; D gene uncertain. The CDR3 length is 14 residues. With 0 bases removed from V and 4 bases from J, the gap between germline ends came to 9 bases. The V gene's germline CDR1 is LGHNA and CDR2 YSLEER. CDR3 bases: TGCGCCAGCAGCCAAGAGTCAGCGGGCTATGGCTACACCTTC. Protein product: CASSQESAGYGYTF.

The chain is built from TRBV6-5 and TRBJ1-5, with unresolved D. Trimming pared 5 bases from V and 2 bases from J, leaving 13 bases between. The CDR3 spans 15 residues. The V gene's germline CDR1 is MNHEY and CDR2 SVGAGI. The CDR3 loop is CASSQSGRGNQPQHF. CDR3 coding DNA: TGTGCCAGCAGTCAGAGCGGACGTGGCAATCAGCCCCAGCATTTT.

CDR3 amino acids: CASSMGNPGTEAFF. Here the CDR3 DNA reads TGTGCCAGTAGTATGGGAAATCCGGGGACTGAAGCTTTCTTT. The chain joins TRBV19 to TRBJ1-1; no definite D call. Trimming took off 3 bases at V and 5 bases at J, with 13 bases between the two ends. CDR3 length: 14 residues. The V gene's germline CDR1 is LNHDA and CDR2 SQIVND (reference sequence).

This sequence joins TRBV14 and TRBJ2-2; no firm D call. CDR3 length: 17 amino acids. V was cut by 2 bases and J by 5 bases, with 18 bases left in between. Germline V gene data show CDR1 as SGHDN and CDR2 as FVKESK. The CDR3 sequence: CASSQNPDKGLTGELFF. The CDR3 nucleotides are TGTGCCAGCAGCCAAAACCCTGATAAGGGTCTGACCGGGGAGCTGTTTTTT.

The rearrangement joins TRBV30 to TRBJ2-5; D call uncertain. The V gene lost 1 base and the J gene lost 0 bases, with 12 bases spanning the gap. This CDR3 is built from 15 residues. In germline, CDR1 is GTSNPN, CDR2 SVGIG (reference sequence). DNA of the CDR3: TGTGCCTGGAGTGCCATTTACTGGAACCAAGAGACCCAGTACTTC. Translation gives CAWSAIYWNQETQYF. Using reference TRBV30 and TRBJ2-5 for the parts outside the CDR3, the full variable domain is SQTIHQWPATLVQPVGSPLSLECTVEGTSNPNLYWYRQAAGRGLQLLFYSVGIGQISSEVPQNLSASRPQDRQFILSSKKLLLSDSGFYLCAWSAIYWNQETQYFGPGTRLLVL.

This clone was recorded a few times. Within the sample, other DNA sequences also encode this same CDR3. The rearrangement links TRBV27 to TRBJ1-5; 7 bases line up with TRBD1. This CDR3 is 14 amino acids long. The V segment lost 4 bases and the J segment 3 bases; nucleotides outside the gene matches: 3. CDR1 and CDR2 (germline): MNHEY, SMNVEV (reference sequence). The CDR3, as DNA: TGTGCCAGCAGTTACAGGGGATCCAATCAGCCCCAGCATTTT. It is translated as CASSYRGSNQPQHF.